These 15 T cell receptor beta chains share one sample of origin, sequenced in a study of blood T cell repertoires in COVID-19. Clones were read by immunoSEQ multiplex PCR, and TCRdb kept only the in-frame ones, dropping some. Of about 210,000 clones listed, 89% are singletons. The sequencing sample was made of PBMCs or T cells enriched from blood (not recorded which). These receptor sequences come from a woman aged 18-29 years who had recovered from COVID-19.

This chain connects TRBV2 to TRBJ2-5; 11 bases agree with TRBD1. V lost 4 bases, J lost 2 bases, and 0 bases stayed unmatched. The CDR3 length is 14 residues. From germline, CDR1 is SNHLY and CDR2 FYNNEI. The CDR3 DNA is TGTGCCAGCAGTGGGGACAGGGGGCAAGAGACCCAGTACTTC. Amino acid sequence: CASSGDRGQETQYF.

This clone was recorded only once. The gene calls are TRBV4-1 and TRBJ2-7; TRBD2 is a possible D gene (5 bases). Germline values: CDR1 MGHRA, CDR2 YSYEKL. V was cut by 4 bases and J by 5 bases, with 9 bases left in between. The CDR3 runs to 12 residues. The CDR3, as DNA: TGCGCCAGCAGCCGTCCGGGGAACGAGCAGTACTTC. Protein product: CASSRPGNEQYF.

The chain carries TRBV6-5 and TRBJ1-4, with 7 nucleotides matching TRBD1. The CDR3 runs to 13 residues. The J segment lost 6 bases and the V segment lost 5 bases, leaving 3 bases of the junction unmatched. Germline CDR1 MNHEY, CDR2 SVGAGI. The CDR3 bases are TGTGCCAGCAGTCCGACAGGGTATGAAAAACTGTTTTTT. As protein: CASSPTGYEKLFF.

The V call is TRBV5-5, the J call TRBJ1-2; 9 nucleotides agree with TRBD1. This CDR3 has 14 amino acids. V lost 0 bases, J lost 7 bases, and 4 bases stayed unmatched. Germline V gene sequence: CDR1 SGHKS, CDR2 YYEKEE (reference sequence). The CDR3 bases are TGTGCCAGCAGCTTGGACAGGGGGCGCGGTGGCTACACCTTC. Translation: CASSLDRGRGGYTF.

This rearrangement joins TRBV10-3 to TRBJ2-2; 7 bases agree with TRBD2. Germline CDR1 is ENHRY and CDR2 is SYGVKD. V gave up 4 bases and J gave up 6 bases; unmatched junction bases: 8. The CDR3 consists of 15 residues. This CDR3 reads CAISGTGGQSGELFF. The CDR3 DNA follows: TGTGCCATCAGTGGAACGGGGGGTCAATCCGGGGAGCTGTTTTTT.

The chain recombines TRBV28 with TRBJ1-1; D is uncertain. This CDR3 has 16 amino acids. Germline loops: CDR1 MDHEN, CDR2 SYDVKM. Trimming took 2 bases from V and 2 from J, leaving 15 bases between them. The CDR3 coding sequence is TGTGCCAGCAGTTTAGATCCCCGAGCCGCCAACACTGAAGCTTTCTTT. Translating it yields CASSLDPRAANTEAFF.

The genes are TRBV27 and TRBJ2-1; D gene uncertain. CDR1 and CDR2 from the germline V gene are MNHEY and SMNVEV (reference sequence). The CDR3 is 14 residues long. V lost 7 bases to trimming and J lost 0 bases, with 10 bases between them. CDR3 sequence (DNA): TGTGCCAGCATTCCCCAGAACTCCTACAATGAGCAGTTCTTC. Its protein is CASIPQNSYNEQFF.

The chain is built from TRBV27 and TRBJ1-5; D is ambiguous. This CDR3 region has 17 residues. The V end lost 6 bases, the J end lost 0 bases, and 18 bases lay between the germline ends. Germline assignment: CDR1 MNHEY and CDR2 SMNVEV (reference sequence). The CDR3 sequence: CASSEAAVEYSNQPQHF. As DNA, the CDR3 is TGTGCCAGCAGCGAGGCCGCGGTCGAATATAGCAATCAGCCCCAGCATTTT.

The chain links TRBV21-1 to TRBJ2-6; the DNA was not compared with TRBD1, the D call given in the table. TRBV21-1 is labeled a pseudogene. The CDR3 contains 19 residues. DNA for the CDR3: TGTGCCAGCAGCAACAACGCCCAGGGCGGAAGCTCTGGGGCCAACGTCCTGACTTTC. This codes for CASSNNAQGGSSGANVLTF.

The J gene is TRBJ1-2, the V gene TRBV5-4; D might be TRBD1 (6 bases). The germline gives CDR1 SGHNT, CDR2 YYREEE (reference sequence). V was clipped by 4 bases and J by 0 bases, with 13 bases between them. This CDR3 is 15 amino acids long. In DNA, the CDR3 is TGTGCCAGCAGCCCAAGGGGGGGAGCTAACTATGGCTACACCTTC. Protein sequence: CASSPRGGANYGYTF.

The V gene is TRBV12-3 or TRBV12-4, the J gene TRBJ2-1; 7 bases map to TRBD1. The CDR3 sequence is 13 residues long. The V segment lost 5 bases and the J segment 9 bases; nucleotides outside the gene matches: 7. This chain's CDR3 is CASSPGTAVEQFF. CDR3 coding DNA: TGTGCCAGCAGTCCCGGGACAGCGGTTGAGCAGTTCTTC.

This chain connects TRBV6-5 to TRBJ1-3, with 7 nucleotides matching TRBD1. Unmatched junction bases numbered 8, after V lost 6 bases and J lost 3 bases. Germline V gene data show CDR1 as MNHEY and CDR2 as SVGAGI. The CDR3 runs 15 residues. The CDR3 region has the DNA TGTGCCAGCAGGGCAGACAGGGAATTTGGAAACACCATATATTTT. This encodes CASRADREFGNTIYF.

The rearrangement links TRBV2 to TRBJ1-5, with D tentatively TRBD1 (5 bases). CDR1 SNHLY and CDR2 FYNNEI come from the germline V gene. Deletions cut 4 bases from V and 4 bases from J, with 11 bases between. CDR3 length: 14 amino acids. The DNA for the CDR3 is TGTGCCAGCAGTGGGGCAGGGCGGAATCAGCCCCAGCATTTT. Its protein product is CASSGAGRNQPQHF.

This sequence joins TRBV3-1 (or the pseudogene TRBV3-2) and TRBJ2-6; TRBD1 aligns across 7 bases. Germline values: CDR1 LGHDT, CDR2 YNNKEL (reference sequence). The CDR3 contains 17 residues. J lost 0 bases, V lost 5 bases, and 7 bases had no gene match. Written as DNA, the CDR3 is TGTGCCAGCAGCGCCCACAGGGGAAGCTCTGGGGCCAACGTCCTGACTTTC. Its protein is CASSAHRGSSGANVLTF.

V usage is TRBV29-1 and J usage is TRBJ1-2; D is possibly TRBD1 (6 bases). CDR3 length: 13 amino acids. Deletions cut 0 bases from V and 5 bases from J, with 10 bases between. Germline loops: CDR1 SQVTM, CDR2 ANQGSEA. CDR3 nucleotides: TGCAGCGTTGAAGAGTTACAGGGATATGGCTACACCTTC. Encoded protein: CSVEELQGYGYTF.